The 25 T cell receptor beta chains listed next were all sequenced from one sample in a study of brain T cells in children with intractable seizures. The sequenced cases were selected for having the highest brain T cell transcript signatures. Using immunoSEQ multiplex PCR, the repertoire was profiled, and TCRdb retains in-frame clones only, with some absent. The data show 1,500 to 2,000 clones, with 70% to 85% seen just once and roughly 23% held by the top ten. The sequences come from resected brain tissue, collected at surgery. Receptors were obtained from a girl aged 2-15 years with tuberous sclerosis and intractable seizures.

This rearrangement joins TRBV24-1 to TRBJ2-3; 8 bases align to TRBD2. The trim removed 6 bases at V and 2 bases at J, leaving 9 bases unmatched. This CDR3 has 16 amino acids. CDR1 and CDR2 (germline): KGHDR, SFDVKD. CDR3 residues: CATSPGVAGYTDTQYF. In DNA form, the CDR3 reads TGTGCCACCAGTCCCGGGGTAGCGGGGTACACAGATACGCAGTATTTT.

This chain links TRBV6-1 with TRBJ2-7; D ambiguous. V lost 2 bases and J 2 bases, leaving 13 bases between the germline ends. Germline CDR1 reads MNHNS; CDR2 reads SASEGT. The CDR3 is 15 amino acids. DNA of the CDR3: TGTGCCAGCAGTGAATCGGTGCCGTTTCCCTACGAGCAGTACTTC. Translating it yields CASSESVPFPYEQYF.

The chain uses TRBV15 and TRBJ2-3; 9 nucleotides align to TRBD1. Germline lookup yields CDR1 LNHNV and CDR2 YYDKDF (reference sequence). With V trimmed by 0 bases and J by 4 bases, 5 bases remained unmatched. The CDR3 runs 16 residues. The CDR3 here is CATSRDGGQGSDTQYF. In nucleotides, the CDR3 is TGTGCCACCAGCAGAGATGGGGGACAGGGATCAGATACGCAGTATTTT.

This clone was detected only a few times. The chain is built from TRBV3-1 (or the pseudogene TRBV3-2) and TRBJ1-3; D unresolved. Germline loops: CDR1 LGHDT, CDR2 YNNKEL (reference sequence). This CDR3 comprises 16 residues. V lost 6 bases and J lost 7, with 22 bases in between. Here the CDR3 reads CASSNVRTEIGNTIYF. CDR3 DNA sequence: TGTGCCAGCAGTAACGTAAGGACGGAGATAGGGAACACCATATATTTT.

The chain carries TRBV6-6 and TRBJ2-7; the D gene could be TRBD1 or TRBD2 (5 bases each). Per the germline V gene, CDR1 is MNHNY and CDR2 is SVGAGI (reference sequence). This CDR3 contains 15 residues. Trimming left V 0 bases short and J 4 bases short, with 13 bases between. CDR3 region: CASSYSGESSYEQYF. The CDR3 bases are TGTGCCAGCAGTTACTCAGGGGAGAGTTCGTACGAGCAGTACTTC.

The chain links TRBV24-1 to TRBJ2-3, with 9 bases fitting TRBD1. The germline V gene has CDR1 KGHDR and CDR2 SFDVKD. This CDR3 is built from 18 residues. The trim removed 4 bases at V and 4 bases at J, leaving 14 bases unmatched. CDR3 sequence reads: CATSDLTPDRGRADTQYF. The CDR3 region has the DNA TGTGCCACCAGTGACCTCACACCGGACAGGGGTCGTGCAGATACGCAGTATTTT.

This chain connects TRBV6-2 or TRBV6-3 to TRBJ1-1; no firm D call. V gave up 0 bases and J gave up 7 bases, with 15 bases separating them. Germline CDR1 reads MNHEY; CDR2 reads SVGEGT. CDR3 length: 15 residues. The CDR3 DNA is TGTGCCAGCAGTTACTCGATTATGGAGGGCAATGAAGCTTTCTTT. This sequence encodes CASSYSIMEGNEAFF.

V and J are TRBV15 and TRBJ2-3; 10 positions agree with TRBD2. CDR3 size: 15 residues. CDR1 LNHNV and CDR2 YYDKDF come from the germline V gene (reference sequence). With V trimmed by 0 bases and J by 4 bases, 1 base remained unmatched. The CDR3 nucleotides are TGTGCCACCAGCAGAGAAGCGGGGGGGCCAGATACGCAGTATTTT. It codes for CATSREAGGPDTQYF.

The chain links TRBV21-1 to TRBJ1-3. TRBV21-1 is shown as a pseudogene. The CDR3 contains 16 residues. Here the CDR3 reads CASRVGIQHARNTIYF. The CDR3 DNA sequence: TGTGCCAGCAGGGTAGGTATACAACACGCACGAAACACCATATATTTT.

The gene calls are TRBV20-1 and TRBJ1-1; D may be TRBD1 (6 bases). The CDR3 is 11 residues long. Germline values: CDR1 DFQATT, CDR2 SNEGSKA (reference sequence). Written as DNA, the CDR3 is TGCAGGGCCAAGGCAGGGGTGCGAGCTTTCTTT. This sequence encodes CRAKAGVRAFF.

The rearrangement joins TRBV2 to TRBJ2-7; D could derive from TRBD1 or TRBD2 (5 bases each). The ends were cut back, 10 bases at V and 4 bases at J, with 14 bases in the middle. Germline lookup yields CDR1 SNHLY and CDR2 FYNNEI. The CDR3 totals 12 residues. As DNA, the CDR3 is TGTGCCATCCGGGACGACGAGTACGAGCAGTACTTC. Its translation: CAIRDDEYEQYF.

This clone was detected once. The V and J genes are TRBV7-9 and TRBJ2-7; 7 bases line up with TRBD1. The CDR3 has 15 amino acids. J gave up 5 bases and V 9 bases, and 16 bases lay outside the gene matches. The germline V gene encodes CDR1 SEHNR and CDR2 FQNEAQ (reference sequence). The CDR3 region is CASRDWGTGADEQYF. CDR3 DNA: TGTGCCAGTCGAGATTGGGGAACAGGGGCAGACGAGCAGTACTTC.

This sequence joins TRBV5-1 and TRBJ1-1; 8 positions agree with TRBD1. Germline lookup yields CDR1 SGHRS and CDR2 YFSETQ. The CDR3 consists of 15 residues. V dropped 3 bases and J dropped 1; count of bases not matched to a gene: 5. The CDR3 region has the DNA TGCGCCAGCAGCTCCAGGGGGCGGACGAACACTGAAGCTTTCTTT. Encoded protein: CASSSRGRTNTEAFF.

The V call is TRBV13, the J call TRBJ2-3; perhaps TRBD2 as D (6 bases). The CDR3 length is 17 residues. Germline lookup yields CDR1 PRHDT and CDR2 FYEKMQ (reference sequence). V was pared by 5 bases and J by 0 bases, with 18 bases between. Here the CDR3 DNA reads TGTGCCAGCAGCCCCAGCGTCCGGGAGACTAGCACAGATACGCAGTATTTT. Encoded protein: CASSPSVRETSTDTQYF. Complete variable domain (other parts from reference TRBV13 and TRBJ2-3): AAGVIQSPRHLIKEKRETATLKCYPIPRHDTVYWYQQGPGQDPQFLISFYEKMQSDKGSIPDRFSAQQFSDYHSELNMSSLELGDSALYFCASSPSVRETSTDTQYFGPGTRLTVL.

CDR3 DNA: TGTGCCAGCAGCTTAGGCCGAAGTCCAACTAATGAAAAACTGTTTTTT. Protein product: CASSLGRSPTNEKLFF. This chain links TRBV13 with TRBJ1-4; D not resolved. This CDR3 region has 16 residues. Germline CDR1 reads PRHDT; CDR2 reads FYEKMQ (reference sequence). V shed 0 bases and J shed 0 bases, with 8 bases lying between them.

In this sample, this clone turned up a few times. The rearrangement uses TRBV7-3 and TRBJ2-3; 9 positions match TRBD1. Germline V gene lookup returns CDR1 SGHTA and CDR2 FQGTGA. This CDR3 comprises 15 residues. J gave up 2 bases and V 3 bases, and 3 bases lay outside the gene matches. The CDR3 loop reads CASSLDRGTTDTQYF. DNA of the CDR3: TGTGCCAGCAGCTTGGACAGGGGAACCACAGATACGCAGTATTTT.

V is TRBV6-2 or TRBV6-3 and J is TRBJ1-3; no firm D call. The germline gives CDR1 MNHEY, CDR2 SVGEGT. Trimming pared 6 bases from V and 0 bases from J, leaving 12 bases between. This CDR3 is 15 amino acids long. DNA of the CDR3: TGTGCCAGCAGCCGACCGCCCGACTCTGGAAACACCATATATTTT. As protein: CASSRPPDSGNTIYF.

This clone came up once. The V and J genes are TRBV2 and TRBJ1-4, with TRBD1 matching 10 bases. The V and J ends lost 2 bases and 6 bases, in that order; junction bases with no gene match: 3. Germline lookup yields CDR1 SNHLY and CDR2 FYNNEI. The CDR3 totals 15 residues. The CDR3 sequence: CASSEWDRGDEKLFF. In DNA, the CDR3 is TGTGCCAGCAGTGAATGGGACAGGGGAGATGAAAAACTGTTTTTT.

This chain links TRBV9 with TRBJ2-3; D ambiguous. The CDR3 length is 14 residues. The V gene lost 0 bases and the J gene lost 5 bases, with 10 bases spanning the gap. Germline CDR1 is SGDLS and CDR2 is YYNGEE. CDR3 loop: CASSVGARGDTQYF. DNA of the CDR3: TGTGCCAGCAGCGTAGGGGCCCGAGGAGATACGCAGTATTTT.

This sequence joins TRBV7-9 and TRBJ1-6; 7 bases are a match to TRBD1. Looked up from germline, CDR1 is SEHNR and CDR2 is FQNEAQ (reference sequence). Unmatched junction bases numbered 6, after V lost 5 bases and J lost 5 bases. This CDR3 comprises 15 residues. The CDR3 is CASSPEGQHNSPLHF. The CDR3 nucleotides are TGTGCCAGCAGCCCTGAGGGACAGCATAATTCACCCCTCCACTTT.

In this sample, this clone turned up once. The chain carries TRBV6-5 and TRBJ2-1; D is possibly TRBD2 (6 bases). The CDR3 contains 15 residues. V lost 6 bases and J 0 bases, leaving 12 bases between the germline ends. Germline V CDR1 and CDR2: MNHEY, SVGAGI. The CDR3 bases are TGTGCCAGCAGAGCAGTCGGGGGCTCCTACAATGAGCAGTTCTTC. Protein sequence: CASRAVGGSYNEQFF.

This clone was recorded a few times. The V call is TRBV14, the J call TRBJ2-6; D is tentatively TRBD1 or TRBD2 (6 bases each). The CDR3 is 16 residues long. V shed 4 bases and J shed 0 bases, with 10 bases lying between them. Germline V CDR1 and CDR2: SGHDN, FVKESK. The CDR3 spells CASSLGGFSGANVLTF. The CDR3 coding sequence is TGTGCCAGCAGCCTAGGGGGGTTCTCTGGGGCCAACGTCCTGACTTTC.

The chain combines TRBV27 with TRBJ2-7; 8 bases match TRBD1. CDR3 length: 12 amino acids. CDR1 and CDR2 from the germline V gene are MNHEY and SMNVEV (reference sequence). V shed 6 bases, J shed 6 bases, and the junction held 4 bases outside the gene matches. Here the CDR3 DNA reads TGTGCCAGCAGAACAGGGGGGCGCGAGCAGTACTTC. It is translated as CASRTGGREQYF.

This sequence joins TRBV19 and TRBJ1-1, with 7 bases identical to TRBD1. This CDR3 is built from 16 residues. CDR1 and CDR2 from the germline V gene are LNHDA and SQIVND (reference sequence). V was clipped by 3 bases and J by 0 bases; unmatched bases: 7. The CDR3 coding sequence is TGTGCCAGTAGTATGTTACAGGGGAGGATGAACACTGAAGCTTTCTTT. Translating gives CASSMLQGRMNTEAFF.

With regard to this clone: The junction departs from the called germline gene at one end, perhaps through a read error. This chain joins TRBV11-1 and TRBJ1-1; D gene unclear. The CDR3 has 10 amino acids. CDR1 is SGHAT and CDR2 is FQDESV in the germline V gene (reference sequence). In nucleotides, the CDR3 is TGTGCCAGCAGCCCACGACTCTTTCGCTTT. Its protein product is CASSPRLFRF.